One T cell receptor beta chain is described in this entry. Antigen unknown. The sample belongs to a study of T cell repertoires in cytomegalovirus infection. TCRdb used MiXCR to reprocess the reads, holding one entry per CDR3 protein. The sample includes hundreds of thousands of distinct CDR3 sequences, around 30% of them seen just once. Germline V lookup: CDR1 SGDLS, CDR2 YYNGEE. CDR3 length: 21 amino acids. With V trimmed by 3 bases and J by 1 base, 22 bases remained unmatched. The source of this sequence is a human donor in good health (CMV status not recorded). Some clones in this sample may be carry-over from other donors' samples. The genes are TRBV9 and TRBJ1-1, with 9 positions matching TRBD1. Here the sequenced sample was cultured PBMCs, taken from culture after CMV antigen stimulation. The CDR3 bases are TGTGCCAGCAGCGCCTCCATTTTATATCCGAGACAGGGGGAGTCGAACACTGAAGCTTTCTTT. Protein: CASSASILYPRQGESNTEAFF.